This TCR beta chain was sequenced in a study of early T cells in non-severe SARS-CoV-2 infection. As for the study in general: Unsorted whole blood bulk RNA was sequenced, with unpaired chains.

Attachment of unique molecular identifiers to individual cDNA molecules was performed. TCRdb redid the calling of the 5' RACE reads with MiXCR, one entry per CDR3 protein. The repertoire has 30,000 to 40,000 distinct CDR3 sequences, over 4.5% of them found once; the top ten carry 7.6%. In its sample, this clonotype was seen many times. No antigen is known for it. Study observations and caveats: Matching results from VDJdb favored anti-spike CD8 responses, leaving private and CD4 specificities undetected.

This TCR was recovered from an adult who was a healthcare worker with PCR-confirmed SARS-CoV-2 infection or an uninfected control (not recorded which). Sequenced: whole blood.

For the CDR3, the DNA is TGTGCCAGCAGCCAAGGCGGGACAGGTCGCTATGGCTACACCTTC. Encoded protein: CASSQGGTGRYGYTF. The V and J genes are TRBV4-2 and TRBJ1-2; 8 bases line up with TRBD1. V shed 1 base, J shed 4 bases, and the junction held 5 bases outside the gene matches. The CDR3 contains 15 residues. Germline V gives CDR1 LGHNA, CDR2 YNFKEQ.